The 25 T cell receptor beta chains in this list originate from one sample, sequenced in a study of shared T cell receptors in the human thymus. Clones were sequenced by immunoSEQ multiplex PCR, and TCRdb holds only the in-frame ones, with some missing. The table has more than 550,000 clones, around 85% seen once. Another study also made use of these data, one on human thymus T cells.

Sequencing was carried out using thymocytes. These receptors originate from a girl in the first two years of life with a congenital heart defect.

The rearrangement links TRBV5-8 to TRBJ1-3, with TRBD1 identical over 9 bases. With V trimmed by 9 bases and J by 0 bases, 10 bases remained unmatched. The length of the CDR3 is 16 residues. CDR1 and CDR2 (germline): SGHTS, YDEGEE. DNA for the CDR3: TGTGCCAACCATCCCGGGACAGGGAGCTCTGGAAACACCATATATTTT. Protein sequence: CANHPGTGSSGNTIYF.

V gene TRBV9 combines with J gene TRBJ2-1, with 8 bases aligning to TRBD1. V was clipped by 3 bases and J by 8 bases; unmatched bases: 4. This CDR3 has 13 amino acids. Looked up from germline, CDR1 is SGDLS and CDR2 is YYNGEE. As DNA, the CDR3 is TGTGCCAGCAGCGAAGACAGGGGAGATGAGCAGTTCTTC. It specifies CASSEDRGDEQFF.

The V gene is TRBV5-1, the J gene TRBJ1-1; a possible D gene is TRBD1 (5 bases). V lost 8 bases and J 3 bases, leaving 14 bases between the germline ends. The CDR3 consists of 13 residues. CDR1 is SGHRS, CDR2 YFSETQ, per germline. The CDR3 DNA is TGCGCCAGTAAAAGGGGTGGTGACACTGAAGCTTTCTTT. This encodes CASKRGGDTEAFF.

V is TRBV4-1 and J is TRBJ1-2, with TRBD1 matching over 7 bases. This CDR3 contains 20 residues. CDR1 is MGHRA and CDR2 is YSYEKL in the germline V gene. Trimming removed 4 bases from V and 3 bases from J; junction bases left unmatched: 23. The CDR3 DNA sequence: TGCGCCAGCAGCCCATATTACAGGAGGGGGCCCGTGGTCAACCACTATGGCTACACCTTC. Its translation is CASSPYYRRGPVVNHYGYTF.

The gene calls are TRBV5-6 and TRBJ1-1; no clear D gene. Germline V gene data show CDR1 as SGHDT and CDR2 as YYEEEE. The V gene lost 1 base and the J gene lost 0 bases, with 13 bases spanning the gap. This CDR3 has 16 amino acids. The CDR3 bases are TGTGCCAGCAGCTTGCCTGGCAGGCCAATGAACACTGAAGCTTTCTTT. It translates to CASSLPGRPMNTEAFF.

The rearrangement joins TRBV2 to TRBJ2-2, with D maybe TRBD1 (6 bases). Trimming cost V 2 bases and J 1 base, with 14 bases left between them. CDR1 SNHLY and CDR2 FYNNEI come from the germline V gene. This CDR3 contains 17 residues. The CDR3 protein is CASSEMTLDRNTGELFF. DNA of the CDR3: TGTGCCAGCAGTGAAATGACTCTGGACAGGAACACCGGGGAGCTGTTTTTT.

The V and J genes are TRBV19 and TRBJ1-2; no reliable D call. The germline gives CDR1 LNHDA, CDR2 SQIVND (reference sequence). With 7 bases removed from V and 6 bases from J, the gap between germline ends came to 30 bases. The CDR3 loop spans 18 amino acids. In nucleotides, the CDR3 is TGTGCCAGTAACTCGTCACGGGTCCCGGGGAGACCTCCGGATGGCTACACCTTC. Protein product: CASNSSRVPGRPPDGYTF.

The CDR3 nucleotides are TGTGCCAGCAGTAATTCCCCTTCAGATACGCAGTATTTT. This gives the protein CASSNSPSDTQYF. The V and J genes are TRBV27 and TRBJ2-3; D not resolved. The CDR3 totals 13 residues. CDR1 is MNHEY, CDR2 SMNVEV, per germline (reference sequence). V was clipped by 5 bases and J by 4 bases, with 10 bases between them.

This chain uses TRBV4-2 with TRBJ2-1; D gene uncertain. CDR1 and CDR2 (germline): LGHNA, YNFKEQ. The CDR3 is 15 residues long. V shed 0 bases and J shed 8 bases, with 14 bases lying between them. The CDR3 loop reads CASSQEWSSRHEQFF. As DNA, the CDR3 is TGTGCCAGCAGCCAAGAATGGAGTAGTCGGCATGAGCAGTTCTTC.

This clone was observed a handful of times. The V and J genes are TRBV7-2 and TRBJ2-6; 9 bases match TRBD2. This CDR3 has 18 amino acids. Germline CDR1 and CDR2: SGHTA and FQGNSA. V was clipped by 3 bases and J by 0 bases; unmatched bases: 6. The chain's CDR3 is CASSLGERGASGANVLTF. CDR3 sequence (DNA): TGTGCCAGCAGCTTGGGGGAGCGGGGGGCCTCTGGGGCCAACGTCCTGACTTTC.

This clone was detected a few times. The chain employs TRBV2 and TRBJ2-4, with TRBD1 matching 8 bases. V lost 7 bases and J lost 0; bases outside the gene matches: 11. CDR1 SNHLY and CDR2 FYNNEI come from the germline V gene. The CDR3 extends over 17 amino acids. In nucleotides, the CDR3 is TGTGCCAGCATTTACCAACAGGGGGAGATAGCCAAAAACATTCAGTACTTC. Translating it yields CASIYQQGEIAKNIQYF.

The V and J genes are TRBV28 and TRBJ2-1; 8 nucleotides line up with TRBD2. The trim removed 2 bases at V and 0 bases at J, leaving 9 bases unmatched. Germline loops: CDR1 MDHEN, CDR2 SYDVKM. CDR3 length equals 18 residues. The CDR3: CASSLSGGHPRSYNEQFF. The DNA for the CDR3 is TGTGCCAGCAGTTTAAGCGGGGGCCACCCGCGCTCCTACAATGAGCAGTTCTTC.

The chain carries TRBV9 and TRBJ2-1; 7 nucleotides match TRBD2. Germline assignment: CDR1 SGDLS and CDR2 YYNGEE. This CDR3 is built from 19 residues. After removal of 1 base from V and 0 bases from J, the junction contained 13 bases not matched to a gene. The CDR3 region has the DNA TGTGCCAGCAGCGTACGAGTGTTCAACGGGGGGTCCTCCTACAATGAGCAGTTCTTC. Translating gives CASSVRVFNGGSSYNEQFF.

The genes are TRBV27 and TRBJ2-7, with D possibly being TRBD1 (6 bases). Germline CDR1 reads MNHEY; CDR2 reads SMNVEV (reference sequence). Trimming stripped 4 bases from V and 7 bases from J, with 14 bases between. The CDR3 consists of 13 residues. The CDR3 DNA reads as TGTGCCAGCAGTTCACAGGGTCAAGGGGAGCAGTACTTC. It codes for CASSSQGQGEQYF.

The genes are TRBV2 and TRBJ1-2; 7 bases line up with TRBD1. The junction had 9 bases not matched to a gene; V was cut back by 6 bases and J by 5 bases. Germline CDR1 reads SNHLY; CDR2 reads FYNNEI. This CDR3 region has 14 residues. Here the CDR3 DNA reads TGTGCCAGCAGCGGCAGGGACAGTCATTATGGCTACACCTTC. Translating gives CASSGRDSHYGYTF. Based on the CDR3 plus reference TRBV2 and TRBJ1-2, the full variable domain is EPEVTQTPSHQVTQMGQEVILRCVPISNHLYFYWYRQILGQKVEFLVSFYNNEISEKSEIFDDQFSVERPDGSNFTLKIRSTKLEDSAMYFCASSGRDSHYGYTFGSGTRLTVV.

The rearrangement links TRBV10-1 to TRBJ1-1; D gene uncertain. This CDR3 has 15 residues. The germline V gene has CDR1 WNHNN and CDR2 SYGVQD (reference sequence). V lost 0 bases and J 10 bases, leaving 18 bases between the germline ends. As DNA, the CDR3 is TGCGCCAGCAGTGAGTCGAGGGAGACGCCGGGTCGAGCTTTCTTT. This codes for CASSESRETPGRAFF.

The rearrangement uses TRBV11-2 and TRBJ2-7, with TRBD2 matching over 9 bases. Germline CDR1 reads SGHAT; CDR2 reads FQNNGV. With V trimmed by 1 base and J by 9 bases, 7 bases remained unmatched. The length of the CDR3 is 14 residues. The chain's CDR3 is CASSLGSSGVRQYF. The CDR3 bases are TGTGCCAGCAGCTTAGGGTCTAGCGGGGTGAGGCAGTACTTC.

This clone was seen more than once but under ten times. V and J are TRBV27 and TRBJ2-3; 10 bases align to TRBD2. The CDR3 covers 17 residues. Germline CDR1 is MNHEY and CDR2 is SMNVEV (reference sequence). The V segment lost 2 bases and the J segment 4 bases; nucleotides outside the gene matches: 9. DNA of the CDR3: TGTGCCAGCAGTTTAAGCGGGGGGGCCGCGTTTGCAGATACGCAGTATTTT. Protein: CASSLSGGAAFADTQYF.

The V call is TRBV7-2, the J call TRBJ1-1, with D uncertain. Trimming pared 5 bases from V and 1 base from J, leaving 23 bases between. The germline gives CDR1 SGHTA, CDR2 FQGNSA. The CDR3 loop spans 18 amino acids. The CDR3 DNA is TGTGCCAGCAGCCCCTCGGAGTTTATGTCGCATGGGAACACTGAAGCTTTCTTT. Its translation is CASSPSEFMSHGNTEAFF.

V is TRBV2 and J is TRBJ2-3; maybe TRBD1 (6 bases). The germline CDR1 and CDR2 sequences are SNHLY and FYNNEI. The CDR3 is made up of 15 amino acids. The V end lost 3 bases, the J end lost 2 bases, and 12 bases lay between the germline ends. In DNA form, the CDR3 reads TGTGCCAGCAGTGACAAAGGACAGCACACAGATACGCAGTATTTT. It yields the protein CASSDKGQHTDTQYF.

The V and J genes are TRBV6-1 and TRBJ1-1, with D unclear. The V gene's germline CDR1 is MNHNS and CDR2 SASEGT. V was pared by 6 bases and J by 0 bases, with 8 bases between. The CDR3 totals 13 residues. CDR3 residues: CASRLFMNTEAFF. In DNA, the CDR3 is TGTGCCAGCAGATTATTTATGAACACTGAAGCTTTCTTT.

This clone was seen a few times. The chain carries TRBV4-3 and TRBJ2-1, with a tentative D call TRBD2 (6 bases). Trimming removed 4 bases at V and 1 base at J, with 11 bases between. The CDR3 extends over 15 amino acids. The V gene's germline CDR1 is LGHNA and CDR2 YSLEER. The CDR3 spells CASSPDGLSYNEQFF. CDR3 nucleotide sequence: TGCGCCAGCAGCCCCGATGGACTATCCTACAATGAGCAGTTCTTC.

This chain joins TRBV9 and TRBJ2-1; 10 bases line up with TRBD1. Looked up from germline, CDR1 is SGDLS and CDR2 is YYNGEE. The V and J ends lost 4 bases and 5 bases, in that order; junction bases with no gene match: 6. CDR3 length: 15 residues. DNA of the CDR3: TGTGCCAGCAGCCTGGGGGACAGGGGACACAATGAGCAGTTCTTC. This translates into CASSLGDRGHNEQFF.

The chain is built from TRBV19 and TRBJ2-3; D is unresolved. With 3 bases removed from V and 1 base from J, the gap between germline ends came to 8 bases. The CDR3 runs to 14 residues. CDR1 is LNHDA, CDR2 SQIVND, per germline (reference sequence). CDR3 residues: CASSIAGGTDTQYF. The CDR3 coding sequence is TGTGCCAGTAGTATCGCCGGAGGCACAGATACGCAGTATTTT.

The rearrangement uses TRBV29-1 and TRBJ2-1; TRBD2 aligns across 8 bases. This CDR3 region has 14 residues. V lost 3 bases and J lost 7; bases outside the gene matches: 8. Germline-derived CDR1 and CDR2 are SQVTM and ANQGSEA. CDR3: CSVELGGAGNEQFF. Here the CDR3 DNA reads TGCAGCGTTGAGCTCGGGGGGGCCGGGAATGAGCAGTTCTTC.